This entry lists 18 T cell receptor beta chains sequenced from one sample in a study of OX40 agonist ivuxolimab in advanced cancers. Assay: immunoSEQ multiplex PCR; the TCRdb copy retains only in-frame clones and omits some. The data contain 55,000 to 65,000 clones, roughly 85% of them singletons. Sample: CD4+ or CD8+ T cells sorted from blood, taken in a trial of the OX40 agonist ivuxolimab. The source is an adult with an advanced solid tumor such as melanoma, head and neck, liver or kidney cancer.

The rearrangement links TRBV6-1 to TRBJ1-5; 8 positions agree with TRBD1. This CDR3 is built from 13 residues. CDR1 MNHNS and CDR2 SASEGT come from the germline V gene. Trimming took 5 bases from V and 8 from J; bases not matched to a gene: 5. This chain's CDR3 is CASSTTGDEPQHF. DNA of the CDR3: TGTGCCAGCAGTACGACAGGGGATGAGCCCCAGCATTTT.

CDR3 amino acids: CASSLGLQGYNEQFF. As DNA, the CDR3 is TGTGCCAGCAGCTTAGGGCTGCAGGGCTATAATGAGCAGTTCTTC. The chain joins TRBV7-9 to TRBJ2-1; perhaps TRBD1 as D (5 bases). The CDR3 length is 15 residues. Per germline, CDR1 SEHNR and CDR2 FQNEAQ (reference sequence). Deletions cut 1 base from V and 7 bases from J, with 14 bases between.

This clone was recorded a few times. The chain carries TRBV6-6 and TRBJ1-1; D gene uncertain. Germline V gene sequence: CDR1 MNHNY, CDR2 SVGAGI (reference sequence). V gave up 6 bases and J gave up 1 base, with 9 bases separating them. The CDR3 runs 13 residues. CDR3 sequence: CASRERRNTEAFF. The CDR3, as DNA: TGTGCCAGCAGGGAACGGCGGAACACTGAAGCTTTCTTT.

The chain couples TRBV28 to TRBJ2-1, with 11 bases aligning to TRBD2. Looked up from germline, CDR1 is MDHEN and CDR2 is SYDVKM. There are 15 residues in the CDR3. The V and J ends lost 8 bases and 7 bases, in that order; junction bases with no gene match: 10. This chain's CDR3 is CASSVITSGRNEQFF. The CDR3 coding sequence is TGTGCCAGCTCCGTAATTACTAGCGGGAGAAATGAGCAGTTCTTC.

This chain uses TRBV10-3 with TRBJ2-2; weak D call: TRBD1 (6 bases). Trimming took 11 bases from V and 6 from J, leaving 16 bases between them. Germline CDR1 reads ENHRY; CDR2 reads SYGVKD. The CDR3 totals 13 residues. The CDR3: CAAGSQGSGELFF. CDR3 in DNA: TGTGCCGCAGGGTCCCAGGGGTCCGGGGAGCTGTTTTTT.

The chain is built from TRBV11-2 and TRBJ2-7, with D possibly matching TRBD1 (5 bases). There are 13 residues in the CDR3. Trimming took 5 bases from V and 6 from J, leaving 14 bases between them. Germline V CDR1 and CDR2: SGHAT, FQNNGV. The CDR3 region has the DNA TGTGCCAGCAGCCCAGGGTTAAGGGGCGAGCAGTACTTC. As protein: CASSPGLRGEQYF.

This sequence joins TRBV5-4 and TRBJ1-2; TRBD1 might be the D (6 bases). CDR1 and CDR2 (germline): SGHNT, YYREEE (reference sequence). V lost 0 bases and J 3 bases, leaving 9 bases between the germline ends. The CDR3 runs 14 residues. CDR3 loop: CASSLDGGYYGYTF. CDR3 in DNA: TGTGCCAGCAGCTTGGATGGGGGCTACTATGGCTACACCTTC.

V is TRBV9 and J is TRBJ2-7, with TRBD2 identical over 9 bases. Germline trimming cut 2 bases from V and 0 bases from J; bases unmatched to any gene: 3. Germline V gene lookup returns CDR1 SGDLS and CDR2 YYNGEE. The CDR3 has 15 amino acids. The CDR3 DNA reads TGTGCCAGCAGCGTGTCTAGCGGGAACTCCTACGAGCAGTACTTC. This sequence encodes CASSVSSGNSYEQYF.

The V and J genes are TRBV5-4 and TRBJ2-4; TRBD1 matches at 9 bases. V was pared by 0 bases and J by 2 bases, with 9 bases of the junction left unmatched. Germline CDR1 is SGHNT and CDR2 is YYREEE (reference sequence). CDR3 length: 18 residues. The CDR3 DNA sequence: TGTGCCAGCAGCTTGGGGCTACGACAGGGGGATTCCAAAAACATTCAGTACTTC. It encodes CASSLGLRQGDSKNIQYF.

The chain recombines TRBV4-1 with TRBJ2-5; possibly TRBD1 for D (6 bases). The tail of the sequence fits TRBJ2-7 better, so the J call may be wrong. The V gene's germline CDR1 is MGHRA and CDR2 YSYEKL. This CDR3 spans 15 amino acids. CDR3 sequence (DNA): TGCGCCAGCAGCCAACCAGGGGCTGGAACCTACGAGCAGTACTTC. Residues: CASSQPGAGTYEQYF.

There are a few counts of this clone. The chain couples TRBV7-2 to TRBJ2-7; 9 nucleotides line up with TRBD2. This CDR3 contains 16 residues. Trimming cost V 5 bases and J 3 bases; bases outside gene matches: 11. Germline V gene data show CDR1 as SGHTA and CDR2 as FQGNSA. The CDR3 loop is CASSPPRREGFYEQYF. DNA of the CDR3: TGTGCCAGCAGCCCCCCTCGGCGGGAGGGCTTCTACGAGCAGTACTTC.

The gene calls are TRBV11-2 and TRBJ2-1, with D possibly TRBD1 on 5 matching bases. CDR3 length equals 15 residues. V shed 5 bases and J shed 6 bases, with 17 bases lying between them. Germline-derived CDR1 and CDR2 are SGHAT and FQNNGV. The CDR3 sequence is CASSQTARAVNEQFF. The CDR3 DNA follows: TGTGCCAGCAGCCAGACAGCCCGCGCCGTCAATGAGCAGTTCTTC. The variable domain in full, completed from reference TRBV11-2 and TRBJ2-1, reads EAGVAQSPRYKIIEKRQSVAFWCNPISGHATLYWYQQILGQGPKLLIQFQNNGVVDDSQLPKDRFSAERLKGVDSTLKIQPAKLEDSAVYLCASSQTARAVNEQFFGPGTRLTVL.

The chain combines TRBV6-1 with TRBJ1-3; no clear D gene. The CDR3 runs to 14 residues. Trimming left V 4 bases short and J 0 bases short, with 7 bases between. The V gene's germline CDR1 is MNHNS and CDR2 SASEGT. Here the CDR3 reads CASSGVGSGNTIYF. The CDR3 region has the DNA TGTGCCAGCAGTGGGGTTGGCTCTGGAAACACCATATATTTT.

The chain uses TRBV5-1 and TRBJ2-7; D gene ambiguous. V lost 1 base and J 6 bases, leaving 14 bases between the germline ends. The germline gives CDR1 SGHRS, CDR2 YFSETQ. The CDR3 spans 14 residues. CDR3 amino acids: CASSLRLEGREQYF. For the CDR3, the DNA is TGCGCCAGCAGCTTGAGGCTTGAAGGTCGCGAGCAGTACTTC.

The chain employs TRBV4-1 and TRBJ2-7; 11 nucleotides align to TRBD2. V lost 0 bases, J lost 4 bases, and 8 bases stayed unmatched. Germline V gene lookup returns CDR1 MGHRA and CDR2 YSYEKL. The CDR3 has 17 residues. CDR3 sequence: CASSQDGGTSGLYEQYF. CDR3 DNA: TGCGCCAGCAGCCAAGATGGGGGGACTAGCGGCTTATACGAGCAGTACTTC.

The J gene is TRBJ1-4, the V gene TRBV4-1; TRBD1 agrees at 7 bases. V was pared by 1 base and J by 4 bases, with 9 bases of the junction left unmatched. There are 17 residues in the CDR3. The germline V gene encodes CDR1 MGHRA and CDR2 YSYEKL. CDR3 residues: CASSQVRQTGRNEKLFF. The CDR3 nucleotides read TGCGCCAGCAGCCAAGTACGACAGACAGGGCGTAATGAAAAACTGTTTTTT.

J is TRBJ1-2 and V is TRBV19; 9 positions agree with TRBD1. The CDR3 extends over 14 amino acids. Germline lookup yields CDR1 LNHDA and CDR2 SQIVND (reference sequence). V trimming: 4 bases; J trimming: 3 bases; junction bases outside the gene matches: 3. The CDR3 loop reads CASSRDREDYGYTF. CDR3 coding DNA: TGTGCCAGTAGTAGGGACAGGGAAGACTATGGCTACACCTTC. The full variable domain, rest sourced from reference TRBV19 and TRBJ1-2, is DGGITQSPKYLFRKEGQNVTLSCEQNLNHDAMYWYRQDPGQGLRLIYYSQIVNDFQKGDIAEGYSVSREKKESFPLTVTSAQKNPTAFYLCASSRDREDYGYTFGSGTRLTVV.

J is TRBJ2-1 and V is TRBV6-6, with D unresolved. Trimming stripped 0 bases from V and 10 bases from J, with 10 bases between. This CDR3 region has 13 residues. Germline V gene sequence: CDR1 MNHNY, CDR2 SVGAGI (reference sequence). The CDR3 DNA is TGTGCCAGCAGTTACTCCCTCTCTTTGGAGCAGTTCTTC. Translated, it gives CASSYSLSLEQFF.